This T cell receptor beta chain was profiled in a study of blood T cell repertoires in COVID-19. CDR3 length equals 16 residues. Germline V CDR1 and CDR2: SNHLY, FYNNEI. V was clipped by 3 bases and J by 0 bases; unmatched bases: 7. TCRdb keeps only in-frame clones here, not all; method: immunoSEQ multiplex PCR. The sample shows 80,000 to 100,000 clones, around 82% of them seen only once. The sequencing sample was made of peripheral blood. This clonotype originated in a man in his sixties or seventies with active or convalescent COVID-19. This chain uses TRBV2 with TRBJ1-2; 7 nucleotides align to TRBD1. The CDR3 here is CASSDRGQSANYGYTF. CDR3 in DNA: TGTGCCAGCAGTGATAGGGGGCAGTCAGCTAACTATGGCTACACCTTC.